The entry that follows covers one TCR beta chain sequence. This specimen comes from a study of monozygotic twins with inflammatory bowel disease. The CDR3 spans 17 residues. Germline V gene lookup returns CDR1 KGHSH and CDR2 LQKENI. The template-switching step introduced UMIs that carried a 6-nucleotide sample barcode. For each CDR3 protein, TCRdb gives one entry from its re-call of the 5' RACE reads, without DNA. The sample is made up of approximately 400,000 distinct CDR3 sequences, and the top ten hold about 2.3% of it. The chain couples TRBV18 to TRBJ1-6. Sequenced material: blood. This sequence originates from a human donor with ulcerative colitis or Crohn's disease, or a healthy co-twin of an affected twin (not recorded which). The CDR3: CASSPPGGGKGNSPLHF.